This TCR beta chain was found in a study of patients and donors after allogeneic stem cell transplantation (dated by TCRdb to 2020 to 2021). Counted from cysteine to phenylalanine, this CDR3 has 17 amino acids. CDR3 DNA only is kept here, 51 bases in frame from base 1. V is cut back by 4 bases and J by 0 bases, with 7 bases in the junction unmatched. Taken from the germline V gene, the CDR1 and CDR2 loops are SNHLY and FYNNEI. Concerning this clonotype itself: The antigen this receptor binds is unknown. Base quality data are lacking; no much larger clone is found one base away.

Receptors were amplified or captured by RT-PCR. The sample was run on a NextSeq 550. The public reads were reprocessed in TCRdb via fastp at Q25 and MiXCR, keeping in-frame beta chains. Under each unique CDR3 protein, matching rows form one entry showing the most common genes and DNA. This sample lists some 230,000 distinct CDR3 sequences; less than 15% were detected once. Around 10% of the sample is taken by the ten largest. The chain was built from TRBV2 and TRBJ2-3; 10 bases in the junction line up with TRBD1. This sequence was found in a human donor who was either an allogeneic HSCT recipient or a stem cell or donor lymphocyte infusion donor (not recorded which). It is not recorded whose cells these are; they may come from a transplant donor. The specimen was blood, either unsorted or a sorted T cell fraction (not recorded which). The encoded CDR3 is CASSASGTGASTDTQYF. In nucleotide form, the sequence is TGTGCCAGCAGTGCCTCCGGGACAGGGGCTAGCACAGATACGCAGTATTTT.